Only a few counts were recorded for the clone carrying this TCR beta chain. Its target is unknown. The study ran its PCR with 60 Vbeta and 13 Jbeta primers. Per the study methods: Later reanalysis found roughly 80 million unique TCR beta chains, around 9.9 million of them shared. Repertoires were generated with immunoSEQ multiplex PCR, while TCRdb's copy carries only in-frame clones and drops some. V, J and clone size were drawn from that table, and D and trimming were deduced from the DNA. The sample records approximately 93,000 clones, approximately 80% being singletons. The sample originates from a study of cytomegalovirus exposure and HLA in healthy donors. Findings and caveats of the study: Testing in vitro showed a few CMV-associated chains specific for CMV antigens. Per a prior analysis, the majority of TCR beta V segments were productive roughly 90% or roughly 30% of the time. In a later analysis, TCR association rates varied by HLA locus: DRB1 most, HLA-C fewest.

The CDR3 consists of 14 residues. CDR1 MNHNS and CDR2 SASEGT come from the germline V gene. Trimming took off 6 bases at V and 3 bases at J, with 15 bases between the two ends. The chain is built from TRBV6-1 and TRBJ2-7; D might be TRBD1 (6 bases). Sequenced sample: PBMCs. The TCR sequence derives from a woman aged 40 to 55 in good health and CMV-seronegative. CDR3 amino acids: CASSGTQGFYEQYF. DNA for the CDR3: TGTGCCAGCAGCGGAACACAGGGATTCTACGAGCAGTACTTC.